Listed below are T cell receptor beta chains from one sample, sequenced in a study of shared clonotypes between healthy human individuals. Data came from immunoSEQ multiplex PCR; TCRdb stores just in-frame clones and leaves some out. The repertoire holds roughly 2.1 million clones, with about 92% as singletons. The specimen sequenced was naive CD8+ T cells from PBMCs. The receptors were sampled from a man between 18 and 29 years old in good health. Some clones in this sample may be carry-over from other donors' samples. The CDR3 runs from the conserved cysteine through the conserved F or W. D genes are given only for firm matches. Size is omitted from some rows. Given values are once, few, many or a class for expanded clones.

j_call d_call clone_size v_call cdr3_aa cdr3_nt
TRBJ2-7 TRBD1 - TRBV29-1 CSVLQGAPHYEQYF TGCAGCGTCCTACAGGGGGCTCCCCACTACGAGCAGTACTTC
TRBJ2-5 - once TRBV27 CASSPSAGWETQYF TGTGCCAGCAGCCCCTCGGCAGGGTGGGAGACCCAGTACTTC
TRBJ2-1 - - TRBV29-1 CSVEEIRIPLVYEQFF TGCAGCGTTGAAGAGATCCGGATACCCCTTGTTTATGAGCAGTTCTTC
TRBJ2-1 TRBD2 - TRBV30 CAILADYNEQFF TGCGCGATACTAGCGGACTACAATGAGCAGTTCTTC
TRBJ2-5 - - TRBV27 CASSPARGWETQYF TGTGCCAGCAGTCCCGCGAGGGGATGGGAGACCCAGTACTTC
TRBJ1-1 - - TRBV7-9 CASSLTDLNTEAFF TGTGCCAGCAGCTTAACTGATCTGAACACTGAAGCTTTCTTT
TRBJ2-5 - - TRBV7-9 CASSLSSGAETQYF TGTGCCAGCAGCTTATCCTCAGGTGCAGAGACCCAGTACTTC
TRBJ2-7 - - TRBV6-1 CASSRNDRFLDEQYF TGTGCCAGCAGCAGAAACGACAGGTTCCTAGACGAGCAGTACTTC
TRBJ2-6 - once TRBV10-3 CAISGRDEGAGANVLTF TGTGCCATCAGTGGCCGGGACGAAGGGGCTGGGGCCAACGTCCTGACTTTC
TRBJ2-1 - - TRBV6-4 CASSEDAGAGSYNEQFF TGTGCCAGCAGTGAGGACGCGGGCGCCGGCTCCTACAATGAGCAGTTCTTC
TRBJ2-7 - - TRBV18 CASSPPSGETYEQYF TGTGCCAGCTCACCTCCAAGCGGAGAGACCTACGAGCAGTACTTC
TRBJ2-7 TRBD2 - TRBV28 CASRWRLAVNSYEQYF TGTGCCAGCAGATGGAGACTAGCGGTAAACTCCTACGAGCAGTACTTC
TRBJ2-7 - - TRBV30 CAWSVGRGFSYEQYF TGTGCCTGGAGTGTAGGTAGGGGTTTCTCCTACGAGCAGTACTTC
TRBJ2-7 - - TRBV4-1 CASSQGYRVYEQYF TGCGCCAGCAGCCAAGGGTACAGGGTTTACGAGCAGTACTTC
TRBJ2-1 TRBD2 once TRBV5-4 CASLASGGGEQFF TGTGCCAGCTTGGCCTCGGGGGGTGGCGAGCAGTTCTTC
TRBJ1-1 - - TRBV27 CASSSSRALNTEAFF TGTGCCAGCAGTTCCTCCCGGGCCCTGAACACTGAAGCTTTCTTT
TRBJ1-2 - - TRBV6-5 CASNGPRGYTF TGTGCCAGCAACGGCCCCCGGGGCTACACCTTC
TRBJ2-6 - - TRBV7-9 CASSARDISGANVLTF TGTGCCAGCAGCGCCCGGGACATCTCTGGGGCCAACGTCCTGACTTTC
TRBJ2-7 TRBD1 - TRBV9 CASSPRDRFYEQYF TGTGCCAGCAGCCCCCGGGACAGATTCTACGAGCAGTACTTC
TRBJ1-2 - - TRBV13 CASSLAGAANNYGYTF TGTGCCAGCAGCTTAGCTGGGGCAGCGAATAACTATGGCTACACCTTC
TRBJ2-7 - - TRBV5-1 CASSLQRALLNEQYF TGCGCCAGCAGCTTGCAGCGGGCTCTCCTGAACGAGCAGTACTTC
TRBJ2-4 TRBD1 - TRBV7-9 CASSTGTGRKIQYF TGTGCCAGCAGCACCGGGACAGGGAGAAAAATTCAGTACTTC
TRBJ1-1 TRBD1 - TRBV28 CASSPQWGNRGNTEAFF TGTGCCAGCAGTCCCCAGTGGGGGAACAGGGGAAACACTGAAGCTTTCTTT
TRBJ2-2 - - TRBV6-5 CASSLTYTGELFF TGTGCCAGCAGCTTAACCTACACCGGGGAGCTGTTTTTT
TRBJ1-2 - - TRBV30 CAWTHRGHFYGYTF TGTGCCTGGACACACCGCGGACATTTCTATGGCTACACCTTC
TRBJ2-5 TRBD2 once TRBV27 CASSPVSGRGVETQYF TGTGCCAGCAGCCCAGTTAGCGGGAGAGGCGTAGAGACCCAGTACTTC
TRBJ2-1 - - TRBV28 CASRSGHYNEQFF TGTGCCAGCAGAAGCGGGCACTACAATGAGCAGTTCTTC
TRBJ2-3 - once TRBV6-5 CASSYTADADTQYF TGTGCCAGCAGTTACACGGCAGACGCAGATACGCAGTATTTT
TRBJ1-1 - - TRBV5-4 CASSLGPFEAFF TGTGCCAGCAGCTTAGGGCCCTTCGAAGCTTTCTTT
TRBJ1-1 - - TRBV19 CARPDRLNTEAFF TGTGCCAGACCAGACAGACTGAACACTGAAGCTTTCTTT
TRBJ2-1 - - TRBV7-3 CASSQDPPGLVYNEQFF TGTGCCAGCAGCCAAGACCCCCCGGGACTGGTCTACAATGAGCAGTTCTTC
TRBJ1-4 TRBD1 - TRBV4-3 CASSQYGGQGREKLFF TGCGCCAGCAGCCAATACGGGGGACAGGGAAGAGAAAAACTGTTTTTT
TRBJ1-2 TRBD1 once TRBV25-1 CASSGLRTGKDGGYGYTF TGTGCCAGCAGTGGTTTACGGACAGGGAAGGACGGAGGCTATGGCTACACCTTC
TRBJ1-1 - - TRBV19 CASSIQDNFGTEAFF TGTGCCAGTAGTATCCAGGACAACTTCGGCACTGAAGCTTTCTTT
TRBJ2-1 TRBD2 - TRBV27 CASSLWASGNNEQFF TGTGCCAGCAGTTTATGGGCTAGCGGTAACAATGAGCAGTTCTTC
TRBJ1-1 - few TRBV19 CASSIWGTEAFF TGTGCCAGTAGTATCTGGGGCACTGAAGCTTTCTTT
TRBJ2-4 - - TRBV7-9 CASSLLRSTPGDGNIQYF TGTGCCAGCAGCTTATTGAGGAGTACTCCGGGAGATGGAAACATTCAGTACTTC
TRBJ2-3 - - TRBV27 CASSLVLADTQYF TGTGCCAGCAGTTTAGTCTTGGCAGATACGCAGTATTTT
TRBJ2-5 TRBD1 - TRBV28 CASRKDRGETQYF TGTGCCAGCAGGAAGGACAGGGGGGAGACCCAGTACTTC
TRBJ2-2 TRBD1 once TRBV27 CASSLGQLTGELFF TGTGCCAGCAGTTTGGGACAGCTGACCGGGGAGCTGTTTTTT
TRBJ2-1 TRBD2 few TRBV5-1 CASSLDLAEYNEQFF TGCGCCAGCAGCTTGGATCTAGCGGAATACAATGAGCAGTTCTTC
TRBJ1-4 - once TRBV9 CASSPQGPNEKLFF TGTGCCAGCAGCCCGCAGGGACCTAATGAAAAACTGTTTTTT
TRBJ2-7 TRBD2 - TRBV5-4 CASSLDLAGLSSYEQYF TGTGCCAGCAGCTTGGACCTAGCGGGACTCTCCTCCTACGAGCAGTACTTC
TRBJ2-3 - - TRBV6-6 CASSQGGGTDTQYF TGTGCCAGCAGCCAGGGTGGAGGAACGGATACGCAGTATTTT
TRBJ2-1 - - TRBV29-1 CSVLWGRSEQFF TGCAGCGTTCTTTGGGGGAGAAGTGAGCAGTTCTTC
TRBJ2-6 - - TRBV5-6 CASSSGANVLTF TGTGCCAGCAGTTCTGGGGCCAACGTCCTGACTTTC
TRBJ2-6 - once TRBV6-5 CASGGGANVLTF TGTGCCAGCGGGGGTGGGGCCAACGTCCTGACTTTC
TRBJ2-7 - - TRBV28 CASSLSAGTYEQYF TGTGCCAGCAGTTTAAGCGCCGGAACCTACGAGCAGTACTTC
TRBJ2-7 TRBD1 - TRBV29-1 CSVGGTGFGEQYF TGCAGCGTTGGAGGGACAGGGTTTGGGGAGCAGTACTTC
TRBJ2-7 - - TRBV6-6 CASSYSESYEQYF TGTGCCAGCAGTTACTCTGAATCCTACGAGCAGTACTTC